What follows are 31 T cell receptor beta chains derived from one specimen sequenced in a study of spatial heterogeneity in lung cancer. General observations from the study: Counts that tracked tumor mutation counts were those of expanded intratumoral alpha and beta TCRs.

What these receptors recognize is not known. Time point in this sample: sample taken at primary tumor resection. TCRdb re-called the 5' RACE reads with MiXCR, one entry per CDR3 protein. The sample holds 2,500 to 3,500 distinct CDR3 sequences, approximately 17% seen once. The material sequenced was lung tumor tissue, taken at surgery. The receptors come from a male donor with early-stage non-small cell lung cancer.

This clonotype was seen more than once but under ten times. The V gene is TRBV5-6, the J gene TRBJ2-6, with D maybe TRBD2 (5 bases). V gave up 4 bases and J gave up 0 bases, with 11 bases separating them. The CDR3 has 16 residues. Looked up from germline, CDR1 is SGHDT and CDR2 is YYEEEE. CDR3 in DNA: TGTGCCAGCAGCGATTTGGGAGACTCTGGGGCCAACGTCCTGACTTTC. Translating it yields CASSDLGDSGANVLTF. Full variable domain (outside the CDR3, taken from reference TRBV5-6 and TRBJ2-6): DAGVTQSPTHLIKTRGQQVTLRCSPKSGHDTVSWYQQALGQGPQFIFQYYEEEERQRGNFPDRFSGHQFPNYSSELNVNALLLGDSALYLCASSDLGDSGANVLTFGAGSRLTVL.

By its share, this clonotype is medium-sized. V is TRBV2 and J is TRBJ1-3; TRBD1 matches at 7 bases. The CDR3 spans 14 residues. Germline V gene data show CDR1 as SNHLY and CDR2 as FYNNEI. V was pared by 10 bases and J by 0 bases, with 6 bases of the junction left unmatched. The CDR3 DNA reads as TGTGCCAAGACGACAGGGAACTCTGGAAACACCATATATTTT. This encodes CAKTTGNSGNTIYF.

The gene calls are TRBV2 and TRBJ2-3; 9 positions match TRBD2. CDR1 SNHLY and CDR2 FYNNEI come from the germline V gene. Losses at the gene ends were 6 bases for V and 4 bases for J; bases not matched to a gene: 8. This CDR3 region has 15 residues. The CDR3 sequence: CASRKPGLAADTQYF. CDR3 DNA sequence: TGTGCCAGCAGGAAACCGGGACTAGCCGCAGATACGCAGTATTTT.

CDR3 bases: TGTGCCAGCAGTTTTCGGGGGGCAACTAATGAAAAACTGTTTTTT. Translating it yields CASSFRGATNEKLFF. The V and J genes are TRBV28 and TRBJ1-4, with D possibly TRBD1 on 5 matching bases. Germline CDR1 and CDR2: MDHEN and SYDVKM. The V and J ends lost 3 bases and 0 bases respectively, with 8 bases between them. The CDR3 length is 15 residues.

This clonotype has only a few counts. The rearrangement links TRBV6-5 to TRBJ2-2; D is undetermined. CDR1 and CDR2 (germline): MNHEY, SVGAGI. The CDR3 sequence is 13 residues long. V lost 6 bases and J lost 2, with 7 bases in between. Here the CDR3 DNA reads TGTGCCAGCAGCTGGTCTAACACCGGGGAGCTGTTTTTT. This sequence encodes CASSWSNTGELFF.

This clonotype is medium-sized in the sample. The chain couples TRBV4-3 to TRBJ1-6; D is undetermined. Trimming pared 4 bases from V and 9 bases from J, leaving 16 bases between. The CDR3 contains 15 residues. From germline, CDR1 is LGHNA and CDR2 YSLEER. This CDR3 is CASSRAMDYGSPLHF. The CDR3 nucleotides are TGCGCCAGCAGCCGAGCTATGGACTACGGTTCACCCCTCCACTTT.

V is TRBV9 and J is TRBJ2-2; no clear D gene. The CDR3 covers 14 residues. Germline loops: CDR1 SGDLS, CDR2 YYNGEE. V gave up 4 bases and J gave up 6 bases, with 13 bases separating them. The CDR3 nucleotides read TGTGCCAGCAGCCCCCCGACTTCCTCCGGGGAGCTGTTTTTT. This encodes CASSPPTSSGELFF.

This clonotype has more than one count but fewer than ten. The chain is built from TRBV5-1 and TRBJ1-2; no clear D gene. There are 13 residues in the CDR3. The germline V gene encodes CDR1 SGHRS and CDR2 YFSETQ. The V gene lost 5 bases and the J gene lost 7 bases, with 15 bases spanning the gap. The CDR3 is CASRRDDEGGYTF. In DNA, the CDR3 is TGCGCCAGCAGAAGAGACGATGAGGGTGGCTACACCTTC.

In this sample, this clonotype is large. V gene TRBV20-1 combines with J gene TRBJ2-7; D remains unclear. V shed 6 bases and J shed 1 base, with 13 bases lying between them. Germline V gene sequence: CDR1 DFQATT, CDR2 SNEGSKA (reference sequence). This CDR3 is built from 13 residues. The CDR3 DNA reads TGCAGTGCGGCCGCCGGACCTTCCTACGAGCAGTACTTC. This gives the protein CSAAAGPSYEQYF.

V and J are TRBV10-3 and TRBJ2-7, with a tentative D call TRBD2 (6 bases). The CDR3 extends over 15 amino acids. The ends were cut back, 2 bases at V and 3 bases at J, with 14 bases in the middle. The germline V gene has CDR1 ENHRY and CDR2 SYGVKD. The CDR3 protein is CAISEPGGGNYEQYF. The CDR3 DNA sequence: TGTGCCATCAGTGAGCCGGGCGGCGGGAACTACGAGCAGTACTTC.

This sequence joins TRBV5-4 and TRBJ2-4; D gene unclear. Germline assignment: CDR1 SGHNT and CDR2 YYREEE (reference sequence). Trimming stripped 1 base from V and 8 bases from J, with 7 bases between. The CDR3 runs to 12 residues. The CDR3 region is CASSLPGDIQYF. Here the CDR3 DNA reads TGTGCCAGCAGCTTGCCGGGCGACATTCAGTACTTC.

This clonotype rates as medium-sized. The V gene is TRBV6-5, the J gene TRBJ2-2; D is possibly TRBD2 (6 bases). The germline CDR1 and CDR2 sequences are MNHEY and SVGAGI. The CDR3 sequence is 16 residues long. Trimming cost V 5 bases and J 1 base, with 14 bases left between them. The CDR3 is CASSEPRLGNTGELFF. The CDR3 DNA reads TGTGCCAGCAGTGAACCCCGACTAGGGAACACCGGGGAGCTGTTTTTT.

This rearrangement joins TRBV6-2 or TRBV6-3 to TRBJ2-2, with 7 bases that match TRBD2. Germline V gene data show CDR1 as MNHEY and CDR2 as SVGEGT. The CDR3 contains 17 residues. The J segment lost 2 bases and the V segment lost 2 bases, leaving 8 bases of the junction unmatched. The CDR3 DNA reads TGTGCCAGCAGTTACCCCCCCGAGCGGGGAAACACCGGGGAGCTGTTTTTT. As protein: CASSYPPERGNTGELFF.

This clonotype was detected only a few times. This chain joins TRBV6-6 and TRBJ2-6; 11 bases line up with TRBD1. The germline CDR1 and CDR2 sequences are MNHNY and SVGAGI (reference sequence). The V gene end was trimmed by 5 bases and the J gene end by 0 bases; junction bases not matched to a gene: 9. The CDR3 has 19 residues. The CDR3 protein is CASSTPGTGGSSGANVLTF. The DNA for the CDR3 is TGTGCCAGCAGTACCCCGGGGACAGGGGGAAGCTCTGGGGCCAACGTCCTGACTTTC.

By sample share, this clonotype is medium-sized (0.01 to 0.1%). The chain is built from TRBV4-3 and TRBJ2-3; no clear D gene. The CDR3 is made up of 15 amino acids. V lost 4 bases and J lost 0, with 11 bases in between. Germline lookup yields CDR1 LGHNA and CDR2 YSLEER. CDR3 in DNA: TGCGCCAGCAGCCCCCGTACCTCTAGCACAGATACGCAGTATTTT. Translating it yields CASSPRTSSTDTQYF.

This clonotype was seen at least ten times. The chain combines TRBV7-9 with TRBJ2-5; D is undetermined. This CDR3 contains 13 residues. Germline CDR1 and CDR2: SEHNR and FQNEAQ (reference sequence). Trimming shortened V by 2 bases and J by 2 bases, and 6 bases separated the two germline ends. The CDR3 DNA reads as TGTGCCAGCAGCTTATCCTCTCAAGAGACCCAGTACTTC. The encoded protein is CASSLSSQETQYF.

The chain couples TRBV9 to TRBJ2-2; TRBD2 aligns across 10 bases. The CDR3 totals 14 residues. J gave up 7 bases and V 3 bases, and 3 bases lay outside the gene matches. Germline loops: CDR1 SGDLS, CDR2 YYNGEE. The CDR3 DNA follows: TGTGCCAGCAGCGGGACTAGCGGAGGCGGGGAGCTGTTTTTT. It codes for CASSGTSGGGELFF.

The chain couples TRBV7-2 to TRBJ1-3; no firm D call. The CDR3 extends over 17 amino acids. CDR1 SGHTA and CDR2 FQGNSA come from the germline V gene. Trimming took 4 bases from V and 0 from J, leaving 16 bases between them. CDR3 residues: CASSCSSVQDSGNTIYF. Here the CDR3 DNA reads TGTGCCAGCAGCTGCTCGAGCGTCCAGGACTCTGGAAACACCATATATTTT.

Many counts were recorded for this clonotype. The chain combines TRBV7-2 with TRBJ2-3, with D possibly being TRBD1 (5 bases). Germline CDR1 is SGHTA and CDR2 is FQGNSA. Trimming pared 5 bases from V and 0 bases from J, leaving 9 bases between. The CDR3 is made up of 14 amino acids. The DNA for the CDR3 is TGTGCCAGCAGCATTGACAGTAGCACAGATACGCAGTATTTT. It translates to CASSIDSSTDTQYF.

This chain links TRBV6-1 with TRBJ2-2; perhaps TRBD2 as D (6 bases). This CDR3 contains 16 residues. Trimming removed 1 base at V and 4 bases at J, with 13 bases between. Germline assignment: CDR1 MNHNS and CDR2 SASEGT. CDR3 in DNA: TGTGCCAGCAGTGAAGGCATAGGGAGGTCCACCGGGGAGCTGTTTTTT. Its protein is CASSEGIGRSTGELFF.

This clonotype turned up a few times. The chain couples TRBV4-3 to TRBJ2-1; possibly TRBD1 for D (6 bases). In germline, CDR1 is LGHNA, CDR2 YSLEER. V was trimmed by 0 bases and J by 3 bases, leaving 12 bases between them. The CDR3 has 16 amino acids. DNA for the CDR3: TGCGCCAGCAGCCAAGAGTCAGGGGCCTTCTACAATGAGCAGTTCTTC. It codes for CASSQESGAFYNEQFF.

This clonotype was counted only a few times. The V gene is TRBV12-3 or TRBV12-4, the J gene TRBJ2-3; D is undetermined. The CDR3 is 13 residues long. Trimming pared 5 bases from V and 1 base from J, leaving 7 bases between. CDR3 in DNA: TGTGCCAGCAGTGCCCGGGGCACAGATACGCAGTATTTT. It is translated as CASSARGTDTQYF.

The chain combines TRBV5-1 with TRBJ2-3, with D unresolved. This CDR3 contains 15 residues. V gave up 1 base and J gave up 2 bases, with 11 bases separating them. CDR1 is SGHRS, CDR2 YFSETQ, per germline. The CDR3 DNA reads TGCGCCAGCAGCTTGTTGGGTGGGGACACAGATACGCAGTATTTT. Its translation: CASSLLGGDTDTQYF.

This clonotype is medium-sized (0.01 to 0.1%) by share. This chain connects TRBV19 to TRBJ1-5; D might be TRBD1 (6 bases). V lost 6 bases to trimming and J lost 2 bases, with 20 bases between them. Germline assignment: CDR1 LNHDA and CDR2 SQIVND (reference sequence). This CDR3 has 17 amino acids. The CDR3 nucleotides read TGTGCCAGTAGAGGGGGGGCGCGCTCCTGGCGCAATCAGCCCCAGCATTTT. Translating gives CASRGGARSWRNQPQHF.

This clonotype counts as medium-sized. V usage is TRBV28 and J usage is TRBJ2-5, with D unclear. The V and J ends lost 5 bases and 3 bases respectively, with 10 bases between them. The CDR3 loop spans 13 amino acids. Germline loops: CDR1 MDHEN, CDR2 SYDVKM. CDR3 sequence (DNA): TGTGCCAGCAGTCCCGGACGGGAAGAGACCCAGTACTTC. It codes for CASSPGREETQYF.

This clonotype has a handful of counts. The chain employs TRBV6-5 and TRBJ2-7; D may correspond to TRBD1 or TRBD2 (5 bases each). The germline CDR1 and CDR2 sequences are MNHEY and SVGAGI. Trimming removed 2 bases from V and 3 bases from J, with 11 bases in between. The CDR3 length is 14 residues. The CDR3 bases are TGTGCCAGCAGTTACGGGGGTGGCCGCTACGAGCAGTACTTC. Its translation: CASSYGGGRYEQYF.

This clonotype was picked up many times. V gene TRBV24-1 combines with J gene TRBJ1-2; 12 bases line up with TRBD1. CDR1 and CDR2 (germline): KGHDR, SFDVKD. The CDR3 spans 16 residues. V trimming: 3 bases; J trimming: 2 bases; junction bases outside the gene matches: 3. This chain's CDR3 is CATSDGTGGANYGYTF. The CDR3 DNA reads TGTGCCACCAGTGATGGGACAGGGGGCGCGAACTATGGCTACACCTTC.

By share, this clonotype ranks as large (0.1 to 1%). V gene TRBV4-3 combines with J gene TRBJ1-5; no firm D call. Per germline, CDR1 LGHNA and CDR2 YSLEER. Trimming pared 2 bases from V and 0 bases from J, leaving 5 bases between. The CDR3 has 14 amino acids. CDR3 coding DNA: TGCGCCAGCAGCCAACACACTAGCAATCAGCCCCAGCATTTT. Translated: CASSQHTSNQPQHF.

This clonotype appeared a few times. J is TRBJ1-5 and V is TRBV30; D is possibly TRBD1 (6 bases). Trimming removed 3 bases at V and 12 bases at J, with 15 bases between. CDR3 length equals 12 residues. The V gene's germline CDR1 is GTSNPN and CDR2 SVGIG (reference sequence). Here the CDR3 reads CAWSPGTYLQHF. The CDR3 DNA sequence: TGTGCCTGGAGCCCCGGGACATATCTCCAGCATTTT.

Sample share makes this clonotype medium-sized. The CDR3 region has the DNA TGTGCCAGCAGTTACCAGGCAGGGGGCAATCAGCCCCAGCATTTT. Amino acid sequence: CASSYQAGGNQPQHF. The chain links TRBV6-6 to TRBJ1-5; the D gene is possibly TRBD1 (6 bases). CDR3 length equals 15 residues. The germline CDR1 and CDR2 sequences are MNHNY and SVGAGI (reference sequence). Trimming removed 2 bases from V and 2 bases from J, with 10 bases in between.

The rearrangement uses TRBV7-9 and TRBJ2-1, with D perhaps TRBD2 (6 bases). This CDR3 has 15 amino acids. Per the germline V gene, CDR1 is SEHNR and CDR2 is FQNEAQ (reference sequence). V was pared by 5 bases and J by 5 bases, with 16 bases between. CDR3 in DNA: TGTGCCAGCAGCCTAAACTACCTAGCGAACAATGAGCAGTTCTTC. It encodes CASSLNYLANNEQFF.